The source of this T cell receptor (beta chain) is a study of CD8+CD57+ T cells in acquired aplastic anemia. This clonotype occurred many times. Germline CDR1 and CDR2: SQVTM and ANQGSEA. Unmatched junction bases numbered 11, after V lost 1 base and J lost 3 bases. The CDR3 loop spans 16 amino acids. It was patients with CD8+CD57+ cell expansion by flow cytometry who were chosen for sequencing. All patients had severe acquired aplastic anemia. CDR3 and TCR beta VDJ profiling relied on genomic DNA as the template. TCRdb called the reads again in MiXCR, with one record for every CDR3 protein. Among about 160,000 distinct CDR3 sequences listed, about 50% were seen once.

This chain links TRBV29-1 with TRBJ2-7; 8 positions match TRBD1. The sample comprised sorted CD4+, CD8+, or CD8+CD57+ T cells (not recorded which) from PBMCs. The receptor was derived from a human donor with aplastic anemia. CDR3: CSVEGGQDFMDYEQYF. CDR3 nucleotide sequence: TGCAGCGTTGAAGGGGGACAGGACTTTATGGACTACGAGCAGTACTTC.